This passage covers 9 T cell receptor beta chains from one sample sequenced in a study of post-analysis software for immune sequencing data. Study-level findings and limits: In patients, about five TRBV segments were more frequent than in controls, with TRBV5-6, TRBV5-1 and TRBV20-1 among them.

The antigens for these receptors are not known. Included in the TCR beta cDNA libraries were unique molecular identifiers. TCRdb reprocessed the PCR reads with MiXCR, giving one entry per CDR3 protein. The data contain over 700,000 distinct CDR3 sequences, about 27% of them seen just once; the ten biggest clones take up 0.56%. The sequenced material came from blood. These receptors were collected from a girl between 5 and 17 years old with multiple sclerosis.

The chain couples TRBV2 to TRBJ2-5, with 7 positions matching TRBD1. The V gene end was trimmed by 3 bases and the J gene end by 5 bases; junction bases not matched to a gene: 12. The CDR3 runs to 16 residues. The germline CDR1 and CDR2 sequences are SNHLY and FYNNEI. This CDR3 reads CASSEGFGDSVETQYF. The CDR3 nucleotides are TGTGCCAGCAGTGAGGGCTTCGGGGACAGTGTGGAGACCCAGTACTTC.

The J gene is TRBJ2-5, the V gene TRBV9, with 8 bases lining up with TRBD2. CDR1 and CDR2 from the germline V gene are SGDLS and YYNGEE. This CDR3 has 17 residues. V shed 0 bases, J shed 2 bases, and the junction held 9 bases outside the gene matches. The CDR3 protein is CASSVAQAGADQETQYF. CDR3 bases: TGTGCCAGCAGCGTAGCTCAAGCGGGGGCGGATCAAGAGACCCAGTACTTC.

The chain couples TRBV5-6 to TRBJ2-3; tentatively, D is TRBD1 or TRBD2 (7 bases each). In germline, CDR1 is SGHDT, CDR2 YYEEEE. With 7 bases removed from V and 3 bases from J, the gap between germline ends came to 21 bases. The CDR3 totals 16 residues. The CDR3 DNA is TGTGCCAGCGGGTCCTACAACAGGGGAGGGACAGATACGCAGTATTTT. Its translation: CASGSYNRGGTDTQYF. The full variable domain, rest sourced from reference TRBV5-6 and TRBJ2-3, is DAGVTQSPTHLIKTRGQQVTLRCSPKSGHDTVSWYQQALGQGPQFIFQYYEEEERQRGNFPDRFSGHQFPNYSSELNVNALLLGDSALYLCASGSYNRGGTDTQYFGPGTRLTVL.

This clonotype was picked up a small number of times. Here the CDR3 DNA reads TGTGCCAGCAGCCCGGGGCCAATAAGCTCCTACGAGCAGTACTTC. This translates into CASSPGPISSYEQYF. The chain carries TRBV3-1 and TRBJ2-7, with D possibly being TRBD1 or TRBD2 (5 bases each). The CDR3 spans 15 residues. V lost 4 bases to trimming and J lost 0 bases, with 13 bases between them. Germline loops: CDR1 LGHDT, CDR2 YNNKEL (reference sequence).

This clonotype has more than one count but fewer than ten. This rearrangement joins TRBV5-1 to TRBJ2-3, with D unresolved. Looked up from germline, CDR1 is SGHRS and CDR2 is YFSETQ. With 0 bases removed from V and 2 bases from J, the gap between germline ends came to 7 bases. The CDR3 has 14 residues. In DNA, the CDR3 is TGCGCCAGCAGCTTGGAACTGGACACAGATACGCAGTATTTT. Translation: CASSLELDTDTQYF.

The chain carries TRBV28 and TRBJ2-7; a possible D gene is TRBD1 (7 bases). The V end lost 2 bases, the J end lost 3 bases, and 14 bases lay between the germline ends. Germline V gene sequence: CDR1 MDHEN, CDR2 SYDVKM. The CDR3 length is 15 residues. The CDR3 DNA follows: TGTGCCAGCAGTTTACAGGGGGGACAGTTCTACGAGCAGTACTTC. This translates into CASSLQGGQFYEQYF.

This clonotype was detected many times. The V and J genes are TRBV12-3 or TRBV12-4 and TRBJ1-5; tentatively, D is TRBD1 (5 bases). V was clipped by 5 bases and J by 5 bases, with 16 bases between them. CDR3 length equals 15 residues. CDR3 DNA sequence: TGTGCCAGCAGTGGTGACAGCGGAATCTATCAGCCCCAGCATTTT. Residues: CASSGDSGIYQPQHF.

This clonotype was counted between two and nine times. The gene calls are TRBV6-5 and TRBJ1-4; D is possibly TRBD1 (5 bases). Deletions cut 6 bases from V and 8 bases from J, with 16 bases between. Germline values: CDR1 MNHEY, CDR2 SVGAGI. CDR3 length: 14 amino acids. In DNA form, the CDR3 reads TGTGCCAGCAGCGAGGGGAGGTACCGGGAAAAACTGTTTTTT. It codes for CASSEGRYREKLFF.

This clonotype was recorded once. The V gene is TRBV29-1, the J gene TRBJ1-1; 7 nucleotides match TRBD1. This CDR3 has 14 amino acids. CDR1 is SQVTM, CDR2 ANQGSEA, per germline. With 3 bases clipped from V and 4 bases from J, the junction kept 8 bases outside the gene matches. CDR3 residues: CSVDATGYGTEAFF. Written as DNA, the CDR3 is TGCAGCGTTGACGCGACAGGGTATGGCACTGAAGCTTTCTTT.